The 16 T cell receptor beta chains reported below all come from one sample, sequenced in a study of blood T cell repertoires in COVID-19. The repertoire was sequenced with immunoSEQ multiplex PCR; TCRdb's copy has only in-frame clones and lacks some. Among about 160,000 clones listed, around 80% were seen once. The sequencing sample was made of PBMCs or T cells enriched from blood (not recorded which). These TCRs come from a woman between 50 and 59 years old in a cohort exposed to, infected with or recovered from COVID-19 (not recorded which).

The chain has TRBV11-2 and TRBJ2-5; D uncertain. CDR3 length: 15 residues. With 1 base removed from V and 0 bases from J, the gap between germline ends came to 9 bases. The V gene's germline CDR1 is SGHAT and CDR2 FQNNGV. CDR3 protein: CASSLASLDQETQYF. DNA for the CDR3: TGTGCCAGCAGCTTAGCGTCGTTAGACCAAGAGACCCAGTACTTC.

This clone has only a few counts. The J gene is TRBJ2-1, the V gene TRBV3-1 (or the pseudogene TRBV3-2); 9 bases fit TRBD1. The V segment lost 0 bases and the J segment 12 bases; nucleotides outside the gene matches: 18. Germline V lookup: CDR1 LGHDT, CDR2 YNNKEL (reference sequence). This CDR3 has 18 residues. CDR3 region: CASSQESNTGTGNRGQFF. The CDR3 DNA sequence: TGTGCCAGCAGCCAAGAATCCAATACCGGGACAGGGAACCGGGGGCAGTTCTTC.

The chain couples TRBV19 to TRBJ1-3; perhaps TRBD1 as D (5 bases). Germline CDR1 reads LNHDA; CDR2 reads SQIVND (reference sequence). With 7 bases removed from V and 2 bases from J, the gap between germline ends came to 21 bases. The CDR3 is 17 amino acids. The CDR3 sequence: CASTGPGGAYTGNTIYF. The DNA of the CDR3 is TGTGCCAGTACCGGCCCCGGGGGAGCCTACACTGGAAACACCATATATTTT. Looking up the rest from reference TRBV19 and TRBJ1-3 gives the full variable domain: DGGITQSPKYLFRKEGQNVTLSCEQNLNHDAMYWYRQDPGQGLRLIYYSQIVNDFQKGDIAEGYSVSREKKESFPLTVTSAQKNPTAFYLCASTGPGGAYTGNTIYFGEGSWLTVV.

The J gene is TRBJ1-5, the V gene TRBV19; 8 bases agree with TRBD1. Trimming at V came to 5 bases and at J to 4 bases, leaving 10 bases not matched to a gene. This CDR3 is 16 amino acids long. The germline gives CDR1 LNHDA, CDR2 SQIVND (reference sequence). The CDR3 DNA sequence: TGTGCCAGTAGTCCCTGGACAGGGAGGGGGAATCAGCCCCAGCATTTT. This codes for CASSPWTGRGNQPQHF.

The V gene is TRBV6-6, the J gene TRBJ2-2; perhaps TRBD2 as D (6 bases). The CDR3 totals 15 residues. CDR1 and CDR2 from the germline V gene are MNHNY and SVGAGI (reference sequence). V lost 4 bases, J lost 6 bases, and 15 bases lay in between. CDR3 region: CASSFRLEVAGELFF. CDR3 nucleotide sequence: TGTGCCAGCAGTTTTCGACTAGAGGTGGCCGGGGAGCTGTTTTTT.

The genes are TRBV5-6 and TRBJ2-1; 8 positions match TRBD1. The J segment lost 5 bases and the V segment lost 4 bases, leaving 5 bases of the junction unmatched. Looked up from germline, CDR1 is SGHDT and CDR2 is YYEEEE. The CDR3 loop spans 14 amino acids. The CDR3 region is CASSVGQADNEQFF. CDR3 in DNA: TGTGCCAGCAGCGTGGGACAGGCGGACAATGAGCAGTTCTTC.

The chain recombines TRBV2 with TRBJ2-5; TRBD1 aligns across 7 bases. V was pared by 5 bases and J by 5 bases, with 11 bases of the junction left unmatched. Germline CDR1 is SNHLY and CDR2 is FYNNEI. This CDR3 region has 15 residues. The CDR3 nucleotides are TGTGCCAGCAGTTCAGACAGGGCGGTATCGGAGACCCAGTACTTC. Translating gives CASSSDRAVSETQYF.

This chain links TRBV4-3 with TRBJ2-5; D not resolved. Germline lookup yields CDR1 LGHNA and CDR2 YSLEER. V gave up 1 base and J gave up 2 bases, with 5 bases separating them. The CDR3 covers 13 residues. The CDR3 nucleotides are TGCGCCAGCAGCCAAGCCACTCAAGAGACCCAGTACTTC. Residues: CASSQATQETQYF.

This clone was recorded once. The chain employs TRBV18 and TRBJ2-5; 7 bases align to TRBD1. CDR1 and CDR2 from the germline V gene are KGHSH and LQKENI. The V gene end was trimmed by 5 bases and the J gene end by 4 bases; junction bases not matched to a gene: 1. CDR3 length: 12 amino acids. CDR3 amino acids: CASSNRGETQYF. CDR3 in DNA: TGTGCCAGCTCAAACAGGGGAGAGACCCAGTACTTC.

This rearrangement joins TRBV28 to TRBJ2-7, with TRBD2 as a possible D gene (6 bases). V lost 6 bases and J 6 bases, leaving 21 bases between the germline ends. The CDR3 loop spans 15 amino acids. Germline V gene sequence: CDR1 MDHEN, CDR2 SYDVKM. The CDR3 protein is CASSRSFPGVFEQYF. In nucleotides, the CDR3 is TGTGCCAGCAGCCGGTCCTTCCCGGGAGTCTTCGAGCAGTACTTC.

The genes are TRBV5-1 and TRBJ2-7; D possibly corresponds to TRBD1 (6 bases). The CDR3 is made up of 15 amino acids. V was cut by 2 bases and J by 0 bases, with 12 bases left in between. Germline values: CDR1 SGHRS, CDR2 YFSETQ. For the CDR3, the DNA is TGCGCCAGCAGCTTCTCTTCGGACAGCTCCTACGAGCAGTACTTC. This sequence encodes CASSFSSDSSYEQYF.

Here the CDR3 DNA reads TGTGCCAGCACCCTCCGAGGGGTTGGGGGCGAGCAGTTCTTC. Protein sequence: CASTLRGVGGEQFF. The V and J genes are TRBV28 and TRBJ2-1; D possibly corresponds to TRBD1 (6 bases). V lost 7 bases, J lost 10 bases, and 20 bases lay in between. Germline values: CDR1 MDHEN, CDR2 SYDVKM. CDR3 length: 14 residues.

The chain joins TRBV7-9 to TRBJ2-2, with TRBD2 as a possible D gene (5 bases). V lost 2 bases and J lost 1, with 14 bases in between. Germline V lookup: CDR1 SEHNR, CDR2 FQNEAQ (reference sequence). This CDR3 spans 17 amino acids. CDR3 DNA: TGTGCCAGCAGCTTACATGGACTCTCCTTGAACACCGGGGAGCTGTTTTTT. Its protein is CASSLHGLSLNTGELFF.

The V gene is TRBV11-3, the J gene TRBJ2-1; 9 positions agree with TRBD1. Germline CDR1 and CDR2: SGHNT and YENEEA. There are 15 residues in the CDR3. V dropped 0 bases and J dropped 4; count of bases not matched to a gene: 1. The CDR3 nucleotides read TGTGCCAGCAGCTTAGAGGGACAGGGATACAATGAGCAGTTCTTC. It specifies CASSLEGQGYNEQFF.

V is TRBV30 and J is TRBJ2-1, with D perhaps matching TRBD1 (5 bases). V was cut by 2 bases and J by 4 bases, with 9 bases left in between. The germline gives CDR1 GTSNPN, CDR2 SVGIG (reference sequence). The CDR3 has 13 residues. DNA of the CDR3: TGTGCCTGGAGTCCGAACAGGTACAATGAGCAGTTCTTC. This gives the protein CAWSPNRYNEQFF.

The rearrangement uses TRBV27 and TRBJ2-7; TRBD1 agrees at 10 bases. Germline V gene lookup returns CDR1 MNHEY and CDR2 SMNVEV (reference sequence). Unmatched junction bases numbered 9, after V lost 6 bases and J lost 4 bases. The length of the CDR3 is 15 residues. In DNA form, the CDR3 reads TGTGCCAGCAGCTCCTACCGGGACAGGGGTTACGAGCAGTACTTC. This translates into CASSSYRDRGYEQYF.